The 23 T cell receptor beta chains below all came from one sample that was sequenced in a study of blood T cells in healthy people across ages. With a J-beta primer mix and a sample-barcoded 5' primer, a second PCR ran about 7 to 12 cycles. In TCRdb, the 5' RACE reads were re-called with MiXCR into one record per CDR3 protein. This sample has just over 1 million distinct CDR3 sequences, with 35% to 50% found just once. The source material was blood. Receptor source: an older woman in good health.

This clonotype was seen many times. The genes are TRBV29-1 and TRBJ2-1; D gene uncertain. CDR3 length: 15 residues. The V end was cut by 1 base, the J end by 0 bases, with 10 bases between. Germline V gene sequence: CDR1 SQVTM, CDR2 ANQGSEA. CDR3: CSVEAPMSSYNEQFF. The CDR3 DNA follows: TGCAGCGTTGAAGCTCCCATGAGCTCCTACAATGAGCAGTTCTTC.

This clonotype showed up many times. The rearrangement joins TRBV29-1 to TRBJ2-5; D gene unclear. Trimming removed 3 bases at V and 4 bases at J, with 12 bases between. Germline CDR1 reads SQVTM; CDR2 reads ANQGSEA. This CDR3 region has 13 residues. CDR3 DNA: TGCAGCGTTGATCCGGGTACGGGAGAGACCCAGTACTTC. Protein sequence: CSVDPGTGETQYF.

Here the CDR3 reads CASSGPQGNTEAFF. DNA for the CDR3: TGTGCCAGCAGCGGACCGCAGGGGAACACTGAAGCTTTCTTT. The chain combines TRBV9 with TRBJ1-1; TRBD1 might be the D (5 bases). The V gene's germline CDR1 is SGDLS and CDR2 YYNGEE. This CDR3 comprises 14 residues. Trimming pared 3 bases from V and 1 base from J, leaving 10 bases between.

This clonotype was detected a few times. V gene TRBV11-2 combines with J gene TRBJ2-6, with D unresolved. Between the trimmed V and J ends, which lost 5 bases and 4 bases, there was a span of 6 bases. Germline lookup yields CDR1 SGHAT and CDR2 FQNNGV. The CDR3 runs 13 residues. The CDR3 reads CASSGPGANVLTF. The CDR3 DNA reads as TGTGCCAGCAGCGGCCCAGGGGCCAACGTCCTGACTTTC.

The CDR3 DNA sequence: TGCAGTGCTGCGAGCGGGGTTAGCTCCTACGAGCAGTACTTC. This sequence encodes CSAASGVSSYEQYF. The chain is built from TRBV20-1 and TRBJ2-7; 7 bases are a match to TRBD2. Germline lookup yields CDR1 DFQATT and CDR2 SNEGSKA (reference sequence). The CDR3 extends over 14 amino acids. V shed 5 bases and J 0 bases; nucleotides not matched to a gene: 7.

CDR3 in DNA: TGTGCCAGCAGCTTAGGACGGTCCCCCGGCCCATACGAGCAGTACTTC. Its translation: CASSLGRSPGPYEQYF. V and J are TRBV7-6 and TRBJ2-7; unclear D gene. CDR3 size: 16 residues. V was shortened by 1 base and J by 4 bases, with 17 bases between the two germline ends. The germline V gene encodes CDR1 SGHVS and CDR2 FNYEAQ. The complete variable domain, with remaining parts taken from reference TRBV7-6 and TRBJ2-7, reads GAGVSQSPRYKVTKRGQDVALRCDPISGHVSLYWYRQALGQGPEFLTYFNYEAQQDKSGLPNDRFSAERPEGSISTLTIQRTEQRDSAMYRCASSLGRSPGPYEQYFGPGTRLTVT.

The chain couples TRBV10-2 to TRBJ1-2; a possible D gene is TRBD1 (5 bases). CDR1 and CDR2 from the germline V gene are WSHSY and SAAADI. This CDR3 has 13 amino acids. Trimming stripped 7 bases from V and 4 bases from J, with 13 bases between. The CDR3 here is CASIPGPGYGYTF. DNA of the CDR3: TGCGCCAGCATTCCGGGACCTGGCTATGGCTACACCTTC.

The chain is built from TRBV24-1 and TRBJ2-3, with D possibly matching TRBD1 (5 bases). The V gene lost 0 bases and the J gene lost 5 bases, with 8 bases spanning the gap. The length of the CDR3 is 14 residues. Germline-derived CDR1 and CDR2 are KGHDR and SFDVKD. The CDR3 DNA reads TGTGCCACCAGTGATTTGAACCAGGGAGATACGCAGTATTTT. It is translated as CATSDLNQGDTQYF.

This rearrangement joins TRBV5-1 to TRBJ2-7, with TRBD1 matching over 7 bases. The end of the DNA fits TRBJ2-5 better, so the J call may be wrong. The CDR3 covers 13 residues. Germline CDR1 and CDR2: SGHRS and YFSETQ. CDR3 DNA: TGCGCCAGTCTGCAGGGGGTAGGGCAGACCCAGTACTTC. It translates to CASLQGVGQTQYF.

The chain employs TRBV28 and TRBJ2-7; 13 nucleotides align to TRBD2. V trimming: 3 bases; J trimming: 0 bases; junction bases outside the gene matches: 8. Germline-derived CDR1 and CDR2 are MDHEN and SYDVKM. There are 18 residues in the CDR3. In DNA, the CDR3 is TGTGCCAGCAGTTTCCCGACTAGCGGGAGGTTCAACTCCTACGAGCAGTACTTC. Translation gives CASSFPTSGRFNSYEQYF.

This clonotype was counted only a few times. The rearrangement links TRBV9 to TRBJ2-7, with unresolved D. V was pared by 0 bases and J by 4 bases, with 8 bases between. Per the germline V gene, CDR1 is SGDLS and CDR2 is YYNGEE. The CDR3 has 13 amino acids. CDR3 in DNA: TGTGCCAGCAGCGTAGACACCGGTTACGAGCAGTACTTC. Protein sequence: CASSVDTGYEQYF.

The rearrangement joins TRBV12-3 or TRBV12-4 to TRBJ2-3; D unresolved. Trimming removed 3 bases from V and 4 bases from J, with 14 bases in between. The CDR3 is 15 amino acids. CDR3 bases: TGTGCCAGCAGTTTGTCCATGGGGATTCCAGATACGCAGTATTTT. Amino acids: CASSLSMGIPDTQYF.

This clonotype was recorded a few times. The chain links TRBV29-1 to TRBJ1-6; the D is unclear. V was shortened by 4 bases and J by 7 bases, with 11 bases between the two germline ends. This CDR3 spans 13 amino acids. Looked up from germline, CDR1 is SQVTM and CDR2 is ANQGSEA. CDR3 DNA sequence: TGCAGCGTTGGAGAGACGGCCAATTCACCCCTCCACTTT. It specifies CSVGETANSPLHF.

In its sample, this clonotype was seen many times. The chain recombines TRBV29-1 with TRBJ1-2, with TRBD1 identical over 7 bases. V lost 1 base, J lost 4 bases, and 0 bases stayed unmatched. The CDR3 consists of 12 residues. From germline, CDR1 is SQVTM and CDR2 ANQGSEA. The CDR3 protein is CSVEGQGYGYTF. In DNA, the CDR3 is TGCAGCGTTGAAGGACAGGGCTATGGCTACACCTTC. Using reference TRBV29-1 and TRBJ1-2 for the parts outside the CDR3, the full variable domain is SAVISQKPSRDICQRGTSLTIQCQVDSQVTMMFWYRQQPGQSLTLIATANQGSEATYESGFVIDKFPISRPNLTFSTLTVSNMSPEDSSIYLCSVEGQGYGYTFGSGTRLTVV.

V is TRBV7-8 and J is TRBJ2-5, with 7 positions matching TRBD1. The CDR3 length is 15 residues. From germline, CDR1 is SGHVS and CDR2 FQNEAQ. J lost 2 bases, V lost 4 bases, and 7 bases had no gene match. The CDR3 loop is CASSSRLDRQETQYF. CDR3 DNA: TGTGCCAGCAGCTCTCGTTTGGACAGGCAAGAGACCCAGTACTTC.

There are many counts of this clonotype. J is TRBJ2-7 and V is TRBV5-1, with D possibly TRBD1 on 5 matching bases. The V gene's germline CDR1 is SGHRS and CDR2 YFSETQ. The CDR3 totals 17 residues. V lost 1 base, J lost 2 bases, and 19 bases lay in between. The CDR3 region has the DNA TGCGCCAGCAGCTTGAAATCCGACAGCATAGAGACCTACGAGCAGTACTTC. This gives the protein CASSLKSDSIETYEQYF.

The V gene is TRBV14, the J gene TRBJ2-7; 13 bases line up with TRBD2. V lost 0 bases, J lost 7 bases, and 9 bases stayed unmatched. CDR1 SGHDN and CDR2 FVKESK come from the germline V gene. This CDR3 comprises 17 residues. The CDR3 sequence: CASSQDGVGLAGVEQYF. The CDR3 nucleotides read TGTGCCAGCAGCCAAGACGGAGTAGGACTAGCGGGAGTAGAGCAGTACTTC.

This sequence joins TRBV20-1 and TRBJ2-1; D is unresolved. CDR3 length: 15 amino acids. Trimming shortened V by 0 bases and J by 2 bases, and 11 bases separated the two germline ends. The germline CDR1 and CDR2 sequences are DFQATT and SNEGSKA (reference sequence). The CDR3: CSARDFGGPYNEQFF. CDR3 nucleotide sequence: TGCAGTGCTAGAGATTTTGGCGGCCCCTACAATGAGCAGTTCTTC.

At least ten counts were recorded for this clonotype. The rearrangement links TRBV11-3 to TRBJ2-7, with 12 nucleotides matching TRBD1. This CDR3 has 14 amino acids. Looked up from germline, CDR1 is SGHNT and CDR2 is YENEEA. V was clipped by 5 bases and J by 5 bases; unmatched bases: 4. CDR3 residues: CASSPGTGGNEQYF. The DNA of the CDR3 is TGTGCCAGCAGCCCAGGGACAGGGGGCAACGAGCAGTACTTC.

This clonotype was seen many times. CDR3 in amino acids: CASSVVGTDQETQYF. CDR3 sequence (DNA): TGTGCCAGCAGCGTAGTTGGGACAGACCAAGAGACCCAGTACTTC. This chain uses TRBV9 with TRBJ2-5; 7 bases are shared with TRBD1. Germline V gives CDR1 SGDLS, CDR2 YYNGEE. This CDR3 spans 15 amino acids. The V segment lost 0 bases and the J segment 0 bases; nucleotides outside the gene matches: 2.

The CDR3: CASSPRTIPYEQYF. CDR3 in DNA: TGTGCCAGCTCACCCAGGACAATCCCCTACGAGCAGTACTTC. This sequence joins TRBV18 and TRBJ2-5; the D gene is possibly TRBD1 (5 bases). The J call is doubtful: the DNA matches TRBJ2-7 better. The CDR3 is 14 amino acids. CDR1 and CDR2 (germline): KGHSH, LQKENI.

The CDR3 coding sequence is TGCGCCAGCAGCGTTGGCGCGAACACCGGGGAGCTGTTTTTT. As protein: CASSVGANTGELFF. This chain links TRBV10-1 with TRBJ2-2, with unresolved D. The CDR3 length is 14 residues. The germline V and J ends were trimmed by 6 bases and 0 bases, with 8 bases remaining between them. Germline V gene sequence: CDR1 WNHNN, CDR2 SYGVQD (reference sequence).

The chain recombines TRBV2 with TRBJ2-1, with no clear D. The V end was cut by 4 bases, the J end by 1 base, with 8 bases between. Germline-derived CDR1 and CDR2 are SNHLY and FYNNEI. There are 14 residues in the CDR3. DNA of the CDR3: TGTGCCAGCAGTGGGCTAGGGTCCTACAATGAGCAGTTCTTC. This codes for CASSGLGSYNEQFF.